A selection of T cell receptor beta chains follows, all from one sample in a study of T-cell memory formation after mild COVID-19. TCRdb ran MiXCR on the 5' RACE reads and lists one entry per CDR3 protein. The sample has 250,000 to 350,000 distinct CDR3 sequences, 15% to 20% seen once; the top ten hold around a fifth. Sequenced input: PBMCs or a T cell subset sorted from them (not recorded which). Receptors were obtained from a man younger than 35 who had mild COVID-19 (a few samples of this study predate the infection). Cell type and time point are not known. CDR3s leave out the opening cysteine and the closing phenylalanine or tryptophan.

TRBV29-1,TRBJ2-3,SVEERPNPTDTQY
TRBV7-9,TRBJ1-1,ASSPQRGPRGTEAF
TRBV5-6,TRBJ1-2,ASSLVQGAGGYT
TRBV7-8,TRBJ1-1,ASSSKGQGGTEAF
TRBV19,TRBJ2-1,ASSIKPLLQGYNEQF
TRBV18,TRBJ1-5,ASSPRSGTQH
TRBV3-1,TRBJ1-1,ASSLQGAAF
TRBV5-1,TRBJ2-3,ASRDGQGSTDTQY
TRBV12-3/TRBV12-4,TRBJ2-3,ASSYGQGGAQY
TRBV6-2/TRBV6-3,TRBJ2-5,ASSWSVGETQY
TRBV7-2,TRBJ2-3,ASSPSWGTDTQY
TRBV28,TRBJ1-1,ASSSSYGSEDTEAF
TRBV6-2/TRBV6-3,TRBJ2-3,ASSQGDYSRTDTQY
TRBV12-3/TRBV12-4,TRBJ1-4,ASSSHTGATNEKLF
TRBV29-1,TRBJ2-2,SDIGLGTGELF
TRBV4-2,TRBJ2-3,ASSQVPQRGDTQY
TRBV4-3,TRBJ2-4,ASSQDTGGLGIQY
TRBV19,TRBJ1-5,ASSLTGAHGPQH
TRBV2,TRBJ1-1,ASSRGYSAEAF
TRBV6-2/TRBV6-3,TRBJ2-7,ASSYPDHEQY
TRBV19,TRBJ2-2,ASTVQGNTGELF
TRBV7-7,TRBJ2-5,ASSRGGPQETQY
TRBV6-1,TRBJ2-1,ASSASSGEGNEQF
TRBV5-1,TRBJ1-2,ASSLESGTNYGYT
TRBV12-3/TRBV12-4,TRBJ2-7,ASSSGTGNPYEQY
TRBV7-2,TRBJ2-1,ASSSYNEHF
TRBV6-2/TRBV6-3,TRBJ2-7,ASRPGGAEIYEQY
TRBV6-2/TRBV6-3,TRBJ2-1,ASTIPRLAGLRGEQF
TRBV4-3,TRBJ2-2,ASSQLFTGELF
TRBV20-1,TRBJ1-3,SARREPGLWY
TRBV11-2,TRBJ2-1,ASSFGPRDEQF
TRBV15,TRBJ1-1,ATSRDVQGPEAF
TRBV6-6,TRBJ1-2,ASKGENYGYT
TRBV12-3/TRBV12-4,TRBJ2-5,ASSFKDGERPQY
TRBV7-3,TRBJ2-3,ASSAGGTQY
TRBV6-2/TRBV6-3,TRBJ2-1,ASSRGLLNEQF
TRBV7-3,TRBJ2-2,ASSQIPGQGDRELF
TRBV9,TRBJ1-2,ASSVDLAPYGYT
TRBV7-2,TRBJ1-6,ASSLQGADSPLH
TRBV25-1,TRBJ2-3,ASSDPQAYPTDTQY
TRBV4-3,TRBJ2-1,ASSQDHWGDNEQF